The entry that follows covers one T cell receptor beta chain sequence. Its matching antigen is unknown. This table comes from immunoSEQ multiplex PCR, and its TCRdb copy is limited to in-frame clones, with some not included. The repertoire consists of roughly 64,000 clones, with 81% occurring once and the leading ten covering around 4.6%. The V end lost 2 bases, the J end lost 4 bases, and 9 bases lay between the germline ends. This CDR3 contains 13 residues. CDR1 SGHTS and CDR2 YDEGEE come from the germline V gene. The data are from a study of T cells in localized non-small cell lung cancer. Study results and limitations: When the top 100 tumor clones were examined, a median about 60 of them also appeared in the adjacent lung, which was paired and uninvolved. As only one tumor region underwent sequencing, heterogeneity remains possible. Elevated circulating T cell density in blood was associated with longer overall survival. In uninvolved adjacent lung, T cell clonality reached its highest value, exceeding tumor.

This clonotype was sampled from a man aged 40 to 69 with stage II lung adenocarcinoma. Sequences were derived from PBMCs, sampled before any cancer treatment. V gene TRBV5-8 combines with J gene TRBJ1-2; D remains unclear. Here the CDR3 reads CASSFGRSYGYTF. CDR3 bases: TGTGCCAGCAGCTTCGGACGGAGCTATGGCTACACCTTC.